Presented here are 16 T cell receptor beta chains from one specimen sequenced in a study of T cells in Graves' hyperthyroidism and ophthalmopathy. Amplified regions were TCR beta CDR3 sequences from RNA transcripts. Initially, a first-round RT-PCR of the TCR CDR3 employed the HTBI primer set. Each CDR3 protein is one row after TCRdb ran MiXCR on the multiplex PCR reads. The sample shows 640,000 or so distinct CDR3 sequences, roughly 14% of them seen only once. The sequencing sample was made of blood. The receptors were sampled from a woman aged 40 to 50 with Graves' ophthalmopathy.

The sample holds many counts of this clonotype. This chain uses TRBV19 with TRBJ1-5; the D gene is possibly TRBD1 (5 bases). Looked up from germline, CDR1 is LNHDA and CDR2 is SQIVND (reference sequence). V shed 3 bases and J shed 2 bases, with 8 bases lying between them. This CDR3 is 14 amino acids long. In DNA form, the CDR3 reads TGTGCCAGTAGTATTCAACAGGGCAATCAGCCCCAGCATTTT. Translating it yields CASSIQQGNQPQHF.

J is TRBJ2-1 and V is TRBV11-2; 8 bases fit TRBD1. Germline-derived CDR1 and CDR2 are SGHAT and FQNNGV. The V segment lost 5 bases and the J segment 1 base; nucleotides outside the gene matches: 7. The CDR3 loop spans 16 amino acids. CDR3 sequence: CASSPRTGPSYNEQFF. The CDR3 DNA reads as TGTGCCAGCAGCCCCAGGACAGGGCCTTCCTACAATGAGCAGTTCTTC.

The chain joins TRBV6-5 to TRBJ2-7, with D uncertain. Germline CDR1 and CDR2: MNHEY and SVGAGI. CDR3 length: 15 amino acids. Deletions cut 4 bases from V and 4 bases from J, with 17 bases between. The CDR3: CASSLTPPGGYEQYF. CDR3 nucleotide sequence: TGTGCCAGCAGTTTGACCCCCCCCGGTGGGTACGAGCAGTACTTC.

This clonotype was seen a handful of times. V gene TRBV10-3 combines with J gene TRBJ2-7; 9 positions match TRBD2. There are 14 residues in the CDR3. V gave up 5 bases and J gave up 4 bases; unmatched junction bases: 6. The germline gives CDR1 ENHRY, CDR2 SYGVKD. CDR3 sequence (DNA): TGTGCCATCAGTAACCTAGCGGGGTTTTACGAGCAGTACTTC. Its protein product is CAISNLAGFYEQYF.

CDR3 nucleotide sequence: TGTGCCAGCTCACCGTTACAAGAAGGCGAGCAGTACTTC. Encoded protein: CASSPLQEGEQYF. The chain employs TRBV18 and TRBJ2-7; no firm D call. Trimming stripped 3 bases from V and 6 bases from J, with 12 bases between. CDR3 length: 13 amino acids. CDR1 is KGHSH and CDR2 is LQKENI in the germline V gene. The entire variable domain, with the rest obtained from reference TRBV18 and TRBJ2-7, is as follows: NAGVMQNPRHLVRRRGQEARLRCSPMKGHSHVYWYRQLPEEGLKFMVYLQKENIIDESGMPKERFSAEFPKEGPSILRIQQVVRGDSAAYFCASSPLQEGEQYFGPGTRLTVT.

This chain uses TRBV19 with TRBJ2-7; D is possibly TRBD1 (5 bases). Germline V gives CDR1 LNHDA, CDR2 SQIVND (reference sequence). The CDR3 has 15 amino acids. V lost 3 bases and J lost 4, with 16 bases in between. The CDR3 protein is CASSILDSQGYEQYF. The CDR3 nucleotides are TGTGCCAGTAGTATTCTAGACAGCCAAGGGTACGAGCAGTACTTC.

This clonotype was counted ten times or more. The chain links TRBV14 to TRBJ2-5; 12 bases agree with TRBD2. Germline V gives CDR1 SGHDN, CDR2 FVKESK. The CDR3 runs to 17 residues. J lost 4 bases, V lost 4 bases, and 10 bases had no gene match. The CDR3 region has the DNA TGTGCCAGCAGCCCCCGAAGACTAGCGGGAGTTAGAGAGACCCAGTACTTC. It yields the protein CASSPRRLAGVRETQYF.

This clonotype showed up many times. This chain joins TRBV28 and TRBJ2-2; D uncertain. The V gene's germline CDR1 is MDHEN and CDR2 SYDVKM. V lost 6 bases and J lost 2, with 13 bases in between. The CDR3 has 15 amino acids. The CDR3 sequence is CASSPDNLNTGELFF. CDR3 nucleotide sequence: TGTGCCAGCAGCCCCGACAACCTTAACACCGGGGAGCTGTTTTTT.

Ten or more counts support this clonotype. The chain couples TRBV28 to TRBJ1-5; 9 bases line up with TRBD1. The V segment lost 3 bases and the J segment 1 base; nucleotides outside the gene matches: 1. CDR1 MDHEN and CDR2 SYDVKM come from the germline V gene. The CDR3 is 15 residues long. The CDR3 DNA is TGTGCCAGCAGTTTGGGACAGGGAAGCAATCAGCCCCAGCATTTT. Its protein is CASSLGQGSNQPQHF. Full variable domain (missing parts from reference TRBV28 and TRBJ1-5): DVKVTQSSRYLVKRTGEKVFLECVQDMDHENMFWYRQDPGLGLRLIYFSYDVKMKEKGDIPEGYSVSREKKERFSLILESASTNQTSMYLCASSLGQGSNQPQHFGDGTRLSIL.

This clonotype was detected ten times or more. This chain uses TRBV20-1 with TRBJ1-1, with a tentative D call TRBD1 (6 bases). V lost 4 bases and J 4 bases, leaving 10 bases between the germline ends. Germline CDR1 is DFQATT and CDR2 is SNEGSKA (reference sequence). The CDR3 consists of 12 residues. For the CDR3, the DNA is TGCAGTGCTACCCAGGGGTCCACTGAAGCTTTCTTT. Translation gives CSATQGSTEAFF.

This clonotype was detected ten times or more. The chain uses TRBV9 and TRBJ2-2; D might be TRBD1 (6 bases). The CDR3 contains 16 residues. The V end was cut by 4 bases, the J end by 6 bases, with 19 bases between. CDR1 SGDLS and CDR2 YYNGEE come from the germline V gene. The DNA for the CDR3 is TGTGCCAGCAGCAGGATACTAGGGGGTTCGGCCGGGGAGCTGTTTTTT. It is translated as CASSRILGGSAGELFF.

This clonotype was recorded once. A much larger clonotype is one base distant, so this may be a read error. Given the absence of the conserved phenylalanine or tryptophan at the CDR3 end, a read error is likely. The rearrangement joins TRBV14 to TRBJ1-1; 7 bases line up with TRBD1. Trimming took 1 base from V and 5 from J; bases not matched to a gene: 4. The CDR3 sequence is 14 residues long. Germline V lookup: CDR1 SGHDN, CDR2 FVKESK. The CDR3 protein is CASSQVYRGTEAFL. CDR3 in DNA: TGTGCCAGCAGCCAAGTTTACAGGGGAACTGAAGCTTTCTTA.

This clonotype has a count of ten or more. The chain links TRBV12-3 or TRBV12-4 to TRBJ2-5; 12 bases match TRBD2. The CDR3 contains 14 residues. Unmatched junction bases numbered 3, after V lost 5 bases and J lost 5 bases. CDR3 region: CASSPSGRAETQYF. The CDR3 coding sequence is TGTGCCAGCAGTCCTAGCGGGAGGGCGGAGACCCAGTACTTC.

The table lists this clonotype with many counts. V gene TRBV6-1 combines with J gene TRBJ1-1; D might be TRBD1 (5 bases). Germline CDR1 MNHNS, CDR2 SASEGT. V gave up 6 bases and J gave up 5 bases, with 16 bases separating them. The CDR3 length is 14 residues. The CDR3 protein is CASSAGTDYTEAFF. DNA for the CDR3: TGTGCCAGCAGCGCCGGGACCGACTATACTGAAGCTTTCTTT.

DNA of the CDR3: TGTGCCAGCAGCCCTAATCCGGGGGGCGGGGAGACCCAGTACTTC. This codes for CASSPNPGGGETQYF. The genes are TRBV6-1 and TRBJ2-5, with D possibly matching TRBD2 (7 bases). The CDR3 spans 15 residues. Trimming stripped 6 bases from V and 5 bases from J, with 19 bases between. Germline CDR1 is MNHNS and CDR2 is SASEGT.

CDR3 sequence: CASSRIPGKGQETQYF. CDR3 nucleotide sequence: TGTGCCAGCAGCCGAATCCCCGGGAAAGGGCAGGAGACCCAGTACTTC. The gene calls are TRBV7-2 and TRBJ2-5; D perhaps matches TRBD2 (5 bases). Trimming left V 5 bases short and J 5 bases short, with 21 bases between. CDR3 length: 16 amino acids. Germline V gives CDR1 SGHTA, CDR2 FQGNSA. Combining the CDR3 with reference TRBV7-2 and TRBJ2-5 gives the whole variable domain GAGVSQSPSNKVTEKGKDVELRCDPISGHTALYWYRQSLGQGLEFLIYFQGNSAPDKSGLPSDRFSAERTGGSVSTLTIQRTQQEDSAVYLCASSRIPGKGQETQYFGPGTRLLVL.